The present TCR beta chain was sequenced within a study of resident and recirculating memory T cells in vitiligo. On the study more broadly: Samples were epidermis from two lesional and two nonlesional sites, plus PBMCs. Study-wide points: Clonality differed among vitiligo lesions, with no unique dominant clone.

Only in-frame clones appear in the TCRdb table, and some are missing; sequencing was by immunoSEQ multiplex PCR. The sample consists of around 70,000 clones, 80% to 95% of them appearing once. V lost 5 bases, J lost 2 bases, and 5 bases stayed unmatched. This CDR3 spans 15 amino acids. Germline V CDR1 and CDR2: MNHEY, SVGAGI. Of note for this clone: Its cognate antigen is unknown.

The source material was blood. The V and J genes are TRBV6-5 and TRBJ1-2, with 10 bases that match TRBD1. This clonotype originated in a male donor with vitiligo. This chain's CDR3 is CASSRQTGGNYGYTF. The CDR3 nucleotides are TGTGCCAGCAGTCGCCAGACAGGGGGCAACTATGGCTACACCTTC.